This entry lists 18 T cell receptor beta chains sequenced from one sample in a study of cytomegalovirus exposure and HLA in healthy donors. The study ran its PCR with 60 Vbeta and 13 Jbeta primers. Clones were sequenced by immunoSEQ multiplex PCR, and TCRdb holds only the in-frame ones, with some missing. The sample includes 130,000 or so clones, around nine tenths of them seen just once. Specimen: PBMCs. The receptor source for this set is a young woman in good health and CMV-seronegative.

The chain links TRBV4-1 to TRBJ2-7; D gene uncertain. Deletions cut 0 bases from V and 1 base from J, with 4 bases between. The CDR3 is 13 amino acids. Germline V CDR1 and CDR2: MGHRA, YSYEKL. The CDR3 DNA is TGCGCCAGCAGCCAAGAGTCATCCTACGAGCAGTACTTC. This encodes CASSQESSYEQYF.

The chain employs TRBV5-6 and TRBJ2-5; TRBD1 matches at 10 bases. CDR3 length: 14 amino acids. Germline CDR1 and CDR2: SGHDT and YYEEEE. Unmatched junction bases numbered 4, after V lost 4 bases and J lost 4 bases. The CDR3 bases are TGTGCCAGCAGCATGACAGGGGGCCCAGAGACCCAGTACTTC. Its protein is CASSMTGGPETQYF.

This sequence joins TRBV28 and TRBJ2-2; 9 bases align to TRBD2. V gave up 6 bases and J gave up 4 bases; unmatched junction bases: 18. Germline V gene sequence: CDR1 MDHEN, CDR2 SYDVKM. The CDR3 spans 19 residues. DNA of the CDR3: TGTGCCAGCAGAACCATGCGGGGTAGCGGGAGTGAGGGCACCGGGGAGCTGTTTTTT. Translation gives CASRTMRGSGSEGTGELFF.

This clone was seen a single time. The chain combines TRBV10-3 with TRBJ1-2; possible D gene TRBD1, 6 bases. CDR3 length: 18 amino acids. V lost 10 bases to trimming and J lost 4 bases, with 31 bases between them. The V gene's germline CDR1 is ENHRY and CDR2 SYGVKD. This CDR3 is CATVDSELRGANGYGYTF. The CDR3, as DNA: TGTGCCACCGTAGACTCCGAACTACGGGGGGCAAATGGCTATGGCTACACCTTC.

The chain joins TRBV5-1 to TRBJ2-5, with D tentatively TRBD2 (6 bases). The CDR3 runs to 15 residues. CDR1 and CDR2 (germline): SGHRS, YFSETQ. V was clipped by 4 bases and J by 2 bases, with 15 bases between them. The CDR3: CASSPTVGGQETQYF. The CDR3 DNA reads as TGCGCCAGCAGCCCGACAGTGGGAGGTCAAGAGACCCAGTACTTC.

This clone was found once. The chain links TRBV7-2 to TRBJ1-2; tentatively, D is TRBD1 (5 bases). CDR1 is SGHTA and CDR2 is FQGNSA in the germline V gene. There are 15 residues in the CDR3. V lost 2 bases, J lost 8 bases, and 18 bases lay in between. The DNA for the CDR3 is TGTGCCAGCAGCTTAAATGTGGACAACAATCGGGGCTACACCTTC. This sequence encodes CASSLNVDNNRGYTF.

This clone was observed a single time. The J gene is TRBJ1-2, the V gene TRBV5-5; D might be TRBD1 (6 bases). There are 14 residues in the CDR3. Germline CDR1 SGHKS, CDR2 YYEKEE (reference sequence). V lost 3 bases, J lost 4 bases, and 13 bases lay in between. CDR3 in DNA: TGTGCCAGCAGCTCTGTACAGGGTTCCTATGGCTACACCTTC. This gives the protein CASSSVQGSYGYTF.

The V gene is TRBV27, the J gene TRBJ2-1; D gene unclear. Trimming shortened V by 3 bases and J by 9 bases, and 12 bases separated the two germline ends. CDR1 is MNHEY and CDR2 is SMNVEV in the germline V gene (reference sequence). The CDR3 consists of 13 residues. CDR3 residues: CASSFPPGLEQFF. In nucleotides, the CDR3 is TGTGCCAGCAGTTTTCCCCCCGGTCTTGAGCAGTTCTTC.

The chain links TRBV25-1 to TRBJ2-5; 9 nucleotides align to TRBD1. V lost 4 bases, J lost 5 bases, and 17 bases stayed unmatched. This CDR3 contains 18 residues. Germline CDR1 is MGHDK and CDR2 is SYGVNS. The CDR3 is CASSVAPAHSTGGETQYF. CDR3 in DNA: TGTGCCAGCAGTGTAGCCCCCGCTCATTCGACAGGGGGGGAGACCCAGTACTTC.

The chain couples TRBV7-3 to TRBJ2-2; 13 bases are shared with TRBD2. Germline CDR1 SGHTA, CDR2 FQGTGA. V was clipped by 3 bases and J by 6 bases; unmatched bases: 7. This CDR3 region has 17 residues. This chain's CDR3 is CASSFHTSGRDAGELFF. CDR3 bases: TGTGCCAGCAGCTTTCATACTAGCGGGAGGGATGCCGGGGAGCTGTTTTTT. The whole variable domain, filled in from reference TRBV7-3 and TRBJ2-2, reads GAGVSQTPSNKVTEKGKYVELRCDPISGHTALYWYRQSLGQGPEFLIYFQGTGAADDSGLPNDRFFAVRPEGSVSTLKIQRTERGDSAVYLCASSFHTSGRDAGELFFGEGSRLTVL.

The chain combines TRBV27 with TRBJ1-5; a weak D match, TRBD1 (6 bases). Trimming took 6 bases from V and 7 from J, leaving 13 bases between them. Per the germline V gene, CDR1 is MNHEY and CDR2 is SMNVEV (reference sequence). The CDR3 totals 13 residues. DNA for the CDR3: TGTGCCAGCAGGACAGGAAGGGCACAGCCCCAGCATTTT. Translating it yields CASRTGRAQPQHF.

The chain carries TRBV7-9 and TRBJ1-2; D is unclear. Germline CDR1 is SEHNR and CDR2 is FQNEAQ (reference sequence). V was trimmed by 1 base and J by 5 bases, leaving 14 bases between them. The CDR3 sequence is 15 residues long. The CDR3 loop is CASSLGRIPHYGYTF. In DNA form, the CDR3 reads TGTGCCAGCAGCTTAGGCAGGATACCGCATTATGGCTACACCTTC.

The CDR3 sequence: CASSLGPYATNEKLFF. The DNA for the CDR3 is TGTGCCAGCAGTTTGGGCCCATACGCAACTAATGAAAAACTGTTTTTT. The genes are TRBV28 and TRBJ1-4; D gene uncertain. Germline assignment: CDR1 MDHEN and CDR2 SYDVKM. The CDR3 spans 16 residues. Trimming pared 3 bases from V and 0 bases from J, leaving 11 bases between.

The V and J genes are TRBV7-9 and TRBJ1-1; possibly TRBD1 for D (6 bases). This CDR3 has 15 amino acids. The germline CDR1 and CDR2 sequences are SEHNR and FQNEAQ (reference sequence). Trimming left V 1 base short and J 1 base short, with 10 bases between. For the CDR3, the DNA is TGTGCCAGCAGCTTAGGGTTCAGGGGGAACACTGAAGCTTTCTTT. This encodes CASSLGFRGNTEAFF. The whole variable domain, filled in from reference TRBV7-9 and TRBJ1-1, reads DTGVSQNPRHKITKRGQNVTFRCDPISEHNRLYWYRQTLGQGPEFLTYFQNEAQLEKSRLLSDRFSAERPKGSFSTLEIQRTEQGDSAMYLCASSLGFRGNTEAFFGQGTRLTVV.

This rearrangement joins TRBV7-9 to TRBJ1-5, with a tentative D call TRBD1 (5 bases). The germline gives CDR1 SEHNR, CDR2 FQNEAQ (reference sequence). The V end was cut by 5 bases, the J end by 8 bases, with 13 bases between. This CDR3 is built from 13 residues. CDR3 loop: CASSMTATEPQHF. DNA of the CDR3: TGTGCCAGCAGCATGACAGCGACGGAGCCCCAGCATTTT.

This clone has a single count. The rearrangement links TRBV4-1 to TRBJ1-2; tentatively, D is TRBD1 (5 bases). CDR1 MGHRA and CDR2 YSYEKL come from the germline V gene. CDR3 length: 14 residues. V was clipped by 4 bases and J by 3 bases, with 12 bases between them. This CDR3 reads CASSRTFGDYGYTF. CDR3 nucleotide sequence: TGCGCCAGCAGCCGGACATTCGGTGACTATGGCTACACCTTC.

The CDR3 reads CASSPTGGSIISYGYTF. In nucleotides, the CDR3 is TGTGCCAGCAGTCCTACAGGGGGCTCCATTATTTCCTATGGCTACACCTTC. The chain employs TRBV28 and TRBJ1-2, with 9 bases identical to TRBD1. CDR1 and CDR2 from the germline V gene are MDHEN and SYDVKM. The CDR3 runs 17 residues. Trimming cost V 5 bases and J 4 bases; bases outside gene matches: 14.

The chain joins TRBV2 to TRBJ2-7, with D possibly being TRBD1 (8 bases). V dropped 5 bases and J dropped 3 bases, with 17 bases sitting between them. Germline V gives CDR1 SNHLY, CDR2 FYNNEI. The CDR3 consists of 15 residues. In DNA form, the CDR3 reads TGTGCCAGCAGTCCCGACAGGGGAGGGAACTACGAGCAGTACTTC. It translates to CASSPDRGGNYEQYF. The full variable domain, rest sourced from reference TRBV2 and TRBJ2-7, is EPEVTQTPSHQVTQMGQEVILRCVPISNHLYFYWYRQILGQKVEFLVSFYNNEISEKSEIFDDQFSVERPDGSNFTLKIRSTKLEDSAMYFCASSPDRGGNYEQYFGPGTRLTVT.